The 19 T cell receptor beta chains given below trace back to one sample, sequenced in a study of blood T cell repertoires in COVID-19. Measured with immunoSEQ multiplex PCR; TCRdb has only the in-frame clones, and not every one. The sample has about 72,000 clones, 88% seen once. Sequenced input: peripheral blood. These TCRs come from a man aged 50-59 years with acute or convalescent COVID-19.

The chain couples TRBV24-1 to TRBJ1-2, with 8 nucleotides matching TRBD1. This CDR3 region has 15 residues. CDR1 and CDR2 (germline): KGHDR, SFDVKD. J lost 7 bases, V lost 3 bases, and 9 bases had no gene match. CDR3 protein: CATSDAGQGVVGYTF. The CDR3 DNA sequence: TGTGCCACCAGTGATGCCGGACAGGGTGTAGTTGGCTACACCTTC.

The J gene is TRBJ2-7, the V gene TRBV6-5; D unclear. Germline V lookup: CDR1 MNHEY, CDR2 SVGAGI. The CDR3 is 14 residues long. Trimming took 0 bases from V and 5 from J, leaving 11 bases between them. The CDR3 DNA follows: TGTGCCAGCAGTTACTCGATTGCTAGGAACGAGCAGTACTTC. Translating it yields CASSYSIARNEQYF.

This clone was detected only once. The rearrangement uses TRBV24-1 and TRBJ1-4, with 11 bases aligning to TRBD1. The CDR3 totals 16 residues. Germline V gene sequence: CDR1 KGHDR, CDR2 SFDVKD. V trimming: 4 bases; J trimming: 4 bases; junction bases outside the gene matches: 4. CDR3: CATSDLGQGGNEKLFF. CDR3 DNA sequence: TGTGCCACCAGTGACCTGGGACAGGGGGGTAATGAAAAACTGTTTTTT.

This chain links TRBV18 with TRBJ2-5; TRBD1 agrees at 7 bases. The CDR3 runs to 13 residues. The germline CDR1 and CDR2 sequences are KGHSH and LQKENI. V shed 6 bases, J shed 4 bases, and the junction held 5 bases outside the gene matches. The CDR3: CASSRGQSETQYF. For the CDR3, the DNA is TGTGCCAGCTCCAGGGGACAGTCAGAGACCCAGTACTTC.

The count of this clone is one. The genes are TRBV28 and TRBJ1-2; 7 bases line up with TRBD1. V lost 4 bases and J lost 7; bases outside the gene matches: 15. The germline CDR1 and CDR2 sequences are MDHEN and SYDVKM. The CDR3 runs 16 residues. This chain's CDR3 is CASSSPSLTGKSGYTF. DNA for the CDR3: TGTGCCAGCAGTTCCCCCAGCCTGACAGGGAAATCTGGCTACACCTTC.

This clone was seen just once. The chain carries TRBV6-5 and TRBJ1-3; D is ambiguous. The CDR3 is 14 residues long. The germline CDR1 and CDR2 sequences are MNHEY and SVGAGI. V dropped 7 bases and J dropped 2 bases, with 12 bases sitting between them. The CDR3 nucleotides read TGTGCCAGCACCAAGGGAGGAACTGGAAACACCATATATTTT. Protein sequence: CASTKGGTGNTIYF.

V usage is TRBV4-1 and J usage is TRBJ2-3; D remains unclear. Looked up from germline, CDR1 is MGHRA and CDR2 is YSYEKL. The V and J ends lost 8 bases and 0 bases respectively, with 9 bases between them. The CDR3 is 13 residues long. CDR3 loop: CASSTLSTDTQYF. In DNA, the CDR3 is TGCGCCAGCTCGACACTGAGCACAGATACGCAGTATTTT.

This clone was observed a few times. CDR3 region: CASSLGTVSNSPLHF. Here the CDR3 DNA reads TGTGCCAGCAGCTTAGGGACAGTTAGTAATTCACCCCTCCACTTT. The genes are TRBV11-2 and TRBJ1-6; TRBD1 is a possible D gene (6 bases). The CDR3 runs 15 residues. CDR1 SGHAT and CDR2 FQNNGV come from the germline V gene. The V end was cut by 1 base, the J end by 6 bases, with 10 bases between.

The CDR3 sequence: CASSSRDRGRNEQFF. DNA of the CDR3: TGTGCCAGCAGTTCCCGGGACAGGGGGCGGAATGAGCAGTTCTTC. This chain uses TRBV7-3 with TRBJ2-1; 12 nucleotides line up with TRBD1. The CDR3 runs 15 residues. CDR1 SGHTA and CDR2 FQGTGA come from the germline V gene. The junction had 7 bases not matched to a gene; V was cut back by 6 bases and J by 7 bases.

The chain combines TRBV2 with TRBJ2-6; 8 nucleotides match TRBD1. The germline gives CDR1 SNHLY, CDR2 FYNNEI. The CDR3 is 17 amino acids. The J segment lost 1 base and the V segment lost 6 bases, leaving 8 bases of the junction unmatched. The CDR3 DNA follows: TGTGCCAGCAGCCCCGGACAGGGCCAGTCTGGGGCCAACGTCCTGACTTTC. Translating gives CASSPGQGQSGANVLTF.

This chain uses TRBV2 with TRBJ2-4; D uncertain. V was cut by 7 bases and J by 6 bases, with 7 bases left in between. The CDR3 consists of 11 residues. Per germline, CDR1 SNHLY and CDR2 FYNNEI. CDR3 sequence (DNA): TGTGCCAGCATCGTCAGAAACATTCAGTACTTC. Protein sequence: CASIVRNIQYF.

This chain uses TRBV29-1 with TRBJ1-1; 10 nucleotides match TRBD1. The CDR3 contains 13 residues. Per the germline V gene, CDR1 is SQVTM and CDR2 is ANQGSEA. V was pared by 3 bases and J by 4 bases, with 2 bases of the junction left unmatched. The CDR3 region is CSVDRTGGTEAFF. The CDR3 region has the DNA TGCAGCGTTGATAGGACAGGGGGCACTGAAGCTTTCTTT. The full variable domain, with the rest looked up from reference TRBV29-1 and TRBJ1-1, is SAVISQKPSRDICQRGTSLTIQCQVDSQVTMMFWYRQQPGQSLTLIATANQGSEATYESGFVIDKFPISRPNLTFSTLTVSNMSPEDSSIYLCSVDRTGGTEAFFGQGTRLTVV.

J is TRBJ1-2 and V is TRBV5-4; D possibly corresponds to TRBD1 (6 bases). V was pared by 2 bases and J by 5 bases, with 10 bases between. Looked up from germline, CDR1 is SGHNT and CDR2 is YYREEE (reference sequence). The CDR3 totals 13 residues. The CDR3 DNA is TGTGCCAGCAGCTTCAACAGGGAATATGGCTACACCTTC. It codes for CASSFNREYGYTF.

This chain's CDR3 is CASSGTSGELTGELFF. The CDR3 bases are TGCGCCAGCAGCGGGACTAGCGGGGAACTAACCGGGGAGCTGTTTTTT. The J gene is TRBJ2-2, the V gene TRBV5-1; 13 bases align to TRBD2. The CDR3 spans 16 residues. Germline assignment: CDR1 SGHRS and CDR2 YFSETQ. The V segment lost 4 bases and the J segment 5 bases; nucleotides outside the gene matches: 5.

The V gene is TRBV5-8, the J gene TRBJ1-2; D gene ambiguous. Germline V lookup: CDR1 SGHTS, CDR2 YDEGEE. The V and J ends lost 4 bases and 14 bases respectively, with 6 bases between them. The CDR3 loop spans 8 amino acids. The CDR3 is CASSLSTF. As DNA, the CDR3 is TGTGCCAGCAGCCTGAGTACCTTC. Based on the CDR3 plus reference TRBV5-8 and TRBJ1-2, the full variable domain is EAGVTQSPTHLIKTRGQQATLRCSPISGHTSVYWYQQALGLGLQFLLWYDEGEERNRGNFPPRFSGRQFPNYSSELNVNALELEDSALYLCASSLSTFGSGTRLTVV.

The V call is TRBV9, the J call TRBJ2-5; TRBD1 aligns across 7 bases. Germline trimming cut 1 base from V and 3 bases from J; bases unmatched to any gene: 3. The germline gives CDR1 SGDLS, CDR2 YYNGEE. There are 14 residues in the CDR3. The CDR3 spells CASSVQGVEETQYF. In DNA, the CDR3 is TGTGCCAGCAGCGTACAGGGGGTTGAAGAGACCCAGTACTTC.

This clone was seen a handful of times. V gene TRBV6-5 combines with J gene TRBJ2-2; D gene uncertain. The CDR3 sequence is 15 residues long. Per the germline V gene, CDR1 is MNHEY and CDR2 is SVGAGI. The V end lost 3 bases, the J end lost 5 bases, and 13 bases lay between the germline ends. The CDR3 is CASSYVNRRTGELFF. The CDR3 region has the DNA TGTGCCAGCAGTTATGTTAACAGAAGGACCGGGGAGCTGTTTTTT.

This clone was detected only once. This chain uses TRBV7-9 with TRBJ2-2; 8 bases align to TRBD1. Losses at the gene ends were 7 bases for V and 6 bases for J; bases not matched to a gene: 7. CDR1 and CDR2 (germline): SEHNR, FQNEAQ (reference sequence). The CDR3 runs 14 residues. The CDR3 loop is CASIGQGTAGELFF. The CDR3 DNA follows: TGTGCCAGCATCGGACAGGGAACTGCCGGGGAGCTGTTTTTT. The complete variable domain, with remaining parts taken from reference TRBV7-9 and TRBJ2-2, reads DTGVSQNPRHKITKRGQNVTFRCDPISEHNRLYWYRQTLGQGPEFLTYFQNEAQLEKSRLLSDRFSAERPKGSFSTLEIQRTEQGDSAMYLCASIGQGTAGELFFGEGSRLTVL.

The rearrangement uses TRBV27 and TRBJ1-1, with D possibly matching TRBD1 (5 bases). This CDR3 contains 15 residues. V gave up 3 bases and J gave up 1 base, with 12 bases separating them. Germline lookup yields CDR1 MNHEY and CDR2 SMNVEV (reference sequence). The CDR3: CASSFGVTGNTEAFF. In nucleotides, the CDR3 is TGTGCCAGCAGTTTTGGGGTCACAGGGAACACTGAAGCTTTCTTT.